Described below is a single T cell receptor (beta chain) sequence and its context. This clonotype was seen a handful of times. Its specific antigen is unknown. Within one base of it there is no much larger clone, and no base qualities were kept. For CDR1 and CDR2, the germline V gene lists ENHRY and SYGVKD. The CDR3 runs 11 amino acids, cysteine and phenylalanine included. Only the CDR3 DNA is retained, 33 bases long and in frame from the first base. The germline ends are 5 bases apart after V is trimmed by 5 bases and J by 4 bases. Synthesis of TCR cDNA relied on 5'RACE template switching, a step that introduced a universal primer site along with unique molecular identifiers. cDNA synthesis was primed from both the TCR alpha and TCR beta constant segments. Library amplification used two PCR steps, and the second PCR step added sample barcodes and sequencing adapters. Sequencing of the libraries was done on either Illumina HiSeq 2500 (2x100 bp) or NovaSeq (2x150 bp). The authors processed their data as follows. MIGEC handled demultiplexing of reads and collapsing into UMI consensus sequences, while MiXCR performed V(D)J alignment. Vaccine-responding clonotypes were identified with edgeR using replicate PBMC samples, with FDR below 0.01 and a log2 fold change above 5 up to day 15 being required. Bulk clonotypes were assigned CD4 or CD8 identity according to which sequenced CD4 or CD8 repertoire held them at higher abundance. TCRdb trimmed the raw reads at Q25, called clones with MiXCR and kept productive beta chains. Every distinct CDR3 protein forms one entry, paired with its most common genes and DNA. TCRdb assigned the V and J calls; the authors' analysis was not used. For this sample the table gives 300,000 or so distinct CDR3 sequences, of which 6.8% were detected only once. The top ten clones comprise roughly 19% of the sample.

The data belong to a study of T cells after yellow fever vaccination (dated by TCRdb to about 2019). For the study in its entirety: The SMART-Seq v4 Ultra Low Input RNA kit was used to prepare libraries from fractions with low cell numbers. Bulk TCR alpha and beta repertoires were sequenced longitudinally to track T-cell clones before and after primary and booster YFV17D yellow fever vaccination. Two healthy male donors made up the cohort, one aged 18 to 30 years and the other aged 30 to 39 years. Bulk PBMC replicates and cell subsets were isolated from blood drawn at multiple timepoints before and after both primary and secondary immunization.

The sample's treatment or condition label, in plain terms: live attenuated yellow fever vaccine strain. At each blood-draw timepoint, two biological replicates of bulk PBMCs were collected. PBMCs were isolated from peripheral blood using a standard Ficoll-Paque protocol. RNA was extracted with TriZol from bulk PBMCs, CD4 and CD8 fractions, and dextramer-positive and dextramer-negative fractions. Study-level results and caveats: The secondary T-cell response was found to be weaker but faster than the primary response, with a peak reached on day 5 rather than on day 15. After the booster, most of the clones that had expanded following primary vaccination were detected again (about 95% of CD4 and more than 85% of CD8), which suggests that memory was broadly maintained. Only a couple of donors were included in the study, so the extent to which the findings can be generalized is limited. FACS-sorted repertoires could contain abundant contaminating clonotypes from the bulk population, so computational filtering was required. A small share of clonotypes was detected in both CD4 and CD8 compartments, with the overlap likely arising from convergent recombination.

The sample consisted of PBMCs, taken approximately 40 days after the first yellow fever vaccination. The sequence links TRBV10-3 to TRBJ2-5, with no D gene named confidently. The origin of this receptor is a man between 18 and 35 years old who received the YFV17D yellow fever vaccine. The CDR3 protein is CAISRGETQYF. The DNA is TGTGCCATCAGTAGAGGAGAGACCCAGTACTTC.